This is a list of T cell receptor beta chains from one sample in a study of shared clonotypes between healthy human individuals. Clones were read by immunoSEQ multiplex PCR, and TCRdb kept only the in-frame ones, dropping some. In the table there are approximately 2.5 million clones, approximately 92% of which are singletons. Sequenced sample: naive CD4+ T cells sorted from blood. The receptor set was obtained from a man aged 18 to 29 in good health. Both conserved end residues are part of each CDR3. Size is stated for part of the rows, as once, few or many counts, or as a class when the clone is expanded.

len: 15; abundance: once; v_gene: TRBV28; CDR3aa: CASSLRTSSNQPQHF
len: 11; abundance: .; v_gene: TRBV6-4; CDR3aa: CASNTLHGYTF
len: 14; abundance: .; v_gene: TRBV19; CDR3aa: CASSEQGASTEAFF
len: 15; abundance: once; v_gene: TRBV7-9; CDR3aa: CASSSSSGRALMQYF
len: 15; abundance: .; v_gene: TRBV10-1; CDR3aa: CASSGGTPYADEQYF
len: 16; abundance: .; v_gene: TRBV2; CDR3aa: CASSDAGRRSGNTIYF
len: 15; abundance: .; v_gene: TRBV6-5; CDR3aa: CASSYSTAGGFEQYF
len: 15; abundance: .; v_gene: TRBV6-5; CDR3aa: CASSHRPAREETQYF
len: 15; abundance: .; v_gene: TRBV30; CDR3aa: CAWSVERGGWETQYF
len: 15; abundance: .; v_gene: TRBV4-3; CDR3aa: CASSQEGTGNEKLFF
len: 17; abundance: .; v_gene: TRBV7-2; CDR3aa: CASSSSSAPSSYNEQFF
len: 13; abundance: .; v_gene: TRBV25-1; CDR3aa: CASSRGGADGYTF
len: 13; abundance: .; v_gene: TRBV7-9; CDR3aa: CASSLVASYGYTF
len: 15; abundance: .; v_gene: TRBV7-6; CDR3aa: CASSPRDRGYYGYTF
len: 15; abundance: .; v_gene: TRBV5-5; CDR3aa: CASSSGTGGTGELFF
len: 18; abundance: .; v_gene: TRBV5-1; CDR3aa: CASSRGQGGLAGGYEQYF
len: 16; abundance: .; v_gene: TRBV5-4; CDR3aa: CASTRKGGKDAGELFF
len: 16; abundance: .; v_gene: TRBV11-2; CDR3aa: CASSLEIQGALGTQYF
len: 9; abundance: few; v_gene: TRBV23-1; CDR3aa: CPPCPEAFF
len: 14; abundance: .; v_gene: TRBV6-6; CDR3aa: CASNVGGVDSPLHF
len: 17; abundance: .; v_gene: TRBV29-1; CDR3aa: CSVEDGESPRRADTQYF
len: 16; abundance: .; v_gene: TRBV29-1; CDR3aa: CSVGGGQASSYNEQFF
len: 13; abundance: .; v_gene: TRBV29-1; CDR3aa: CSVRDTPNEKLFF
len: 12; abundance: .; v_gene: TRBV4-1; CDR3aa: CASSHPVGLQFF
len: 11; abundance: .; v_gene: TRBV20-1; CDR3aa: CSALAADTQYF
len: 14; abundance: .; v_gene: TRBV11-2; CDR3aa: CASSSLRGGYEQYF
len: 15; abundance: .; v_gene: TRBV28; CDR3aa: CASSSPTGGNQPQHF
len: 14; abundance: .; v_gene: TRBV5-1; CDR3aa: CASSWGAGKETQYF
len: 16; abundance: .; v_gene: TRBV7-2; CDR3aa: CASSLVRAGLQETQYF
len: 17; abundance: .; v_gene: TRBV5-6; CDR3aa: CASSSRTSGRGMGEQFF
len: 15; abundance: .; v_gene: TRBV7-5; CDR3aa: CARSSTGLPNEKLFF
len: 13; abundance: .; v_gene: TRBV19; CDR3aa: CASSIGSNTEAFF
len: 14; abundance: .; v_gene: TRBV4-1; CDR3aa: CASSFPDRAYEQYF
len: 13; abundance: .; v_gene: TRBV5-1; CDR3aa: CASSSSVPYEQYF
len: 14; abundance: .; v_gene: TRBV2; CDR3aa: CASSVGLAGDSPFF
len: 13; abundance: .; v_gene: TRBV6-6; CDR3aa: CATVAGGSYEQYF
len: 14; abundance: .; v_gene: TRBV4-2; CDR3aa: CASSQAGGTYEQYF
len: 13; abundance: .; v_gene: TRBV27; CDR3aa: CASSLEGNSPLHF
len: 15; abundance: .; v_gene: TRBV4-1; CDR3aa: CASSPRSWSFGEQYF
len: 15; abundance: .; v_gene: TRBV9; CDR3aa: CASSVGQGGYYGYTF
len: 13; abundance: .; v_gene: TRBV12-5; CDR3aa: CASGGRLADTQYF
len: 13; abundance: .; v_gene: TRBV10-1; CDR3aa: CASSRDRDSPLHF
len: 14; abundance: .; v_gene: TRBV6-5; CDR3aa: CASLRTPWGGELFF
len: 14; abundance: .; v_gene: TRBV10-3; CDR3aa: CAISGLGDTGELFF
len: 15; abundance: .; v_gene: TRBV7-7; CDR3aa: CASSPWTGGKDTQYF
len: 16; abundance: .; v_gene: TRBV19; CDR3aa: CASSIVGEGNNSPLHF
len: 16; abundance: .; v_gene: TRBV6-6; CDR3aa: CASSTPTSGSPSEQYF
len: 15; abundance: .; v_gene: TRBV5-1; CDR3aa: CASSRGGGTGNTIYF
len: 15; abundance: .; v_gene: TRBV7-3; CDR3aa: CASSLISGITGELFF
len: 15; abundance: .; v_gene: TRBV27; CDR3aa: CASRGDSSYNSPLHF
len: 14; abundance: .; v_gene: TRBV2; CDR3aa: CASLTSGSTDTQYF
len: 11; abundance: .; v_gene: TRBV2; CDR3aa: CASGWKETQYF
len: 14; abundance: once; v_gene: TRBV19; CDR3aa: CASSIRQGTDTQYF